This T cell receptor (beta chain) emerged from a study of cytomegalovirus exposure and HLA in healthy donors. The study, taken as a whole, reports: The study designated 150 to 200 TCR beta chains cytomegalovirus-associated.

With respect to this clone: Its specificity is unknown.

Clones were sequenced by immunoSEQ multiplex PCR, and TCRdb holds only the in-frame ones, with some missing. The sample comprises fewer than 65,000 clones, 85% to 90% of which are singletons, and roughly 15% rests with the top ten. Germline V gives CDR1 SEHNR, CDR2 FQNEAQ (reference sequence). This CDR3 comprises 12 residues. Trimming took 5 bases from V and 1 from J, leaving 5 bases between them. Separation from the roughly 670-subject first cohort characterized the roughly 120-subject validation cohort, to which the donors belonged. The sample taken for sequencing was PBMCs. This receptor was taken from a woman aged 18-29 years in good health and CMV-seronegative. The chain employs TRBV7-9 and TRBJ2-5; no reliable D call. CDR3 in amino acids: CASSRVQETQYF. The CDR3 DNA reads TGTGCCAGCAGCCGGGTCCAAGAGACCCAGTACTTC.